This TCR beta chain stems from a study of T cell responses to AZD1222 COVID-19 vaccine. This clone was seen a single time. The germline V gene has CDR1 SGHRS and CDR2 YFSETQ. This CDR3 has 15 amino acids. Between the trimmed V and J ends, which lost 4 bases and 2 bases, there was a span of 16 bases. Here immunoSEQ multiplex PCR was the method, and the copy in TCRdb shows in-frame clones only, minus some. The data hold 80,000 or so clones, with about 89% observed a single time. This rearrangement joins TRBV5-1 to TRBJ2-7, with D tentatively TRBD1 (6 bases). Material: peripheral blood, obtained on day 0 of MenACWY control vaccination. The TCR sequence derives from an adult in good health. CDR3 coding DNA: TGCGCCAGCAGCGCCTTAGGGGACAACCCCTACGAGCAGTACTTC. Its translation is CASSALGDNPYEQYF. Filled out from reference TRBV5-1 and TRBJ2-7, the complete variable domain reads KAGVTQTPRYLIKTRGQQVTLSCSPISGHRSVSWYQQTPGQGLQFLFEYFSETQRNKGNFPGRFSGRQFSNSRSEMNVSTLELGDSALYLCASSALGDNPYEQYFGPGTRLTVT.